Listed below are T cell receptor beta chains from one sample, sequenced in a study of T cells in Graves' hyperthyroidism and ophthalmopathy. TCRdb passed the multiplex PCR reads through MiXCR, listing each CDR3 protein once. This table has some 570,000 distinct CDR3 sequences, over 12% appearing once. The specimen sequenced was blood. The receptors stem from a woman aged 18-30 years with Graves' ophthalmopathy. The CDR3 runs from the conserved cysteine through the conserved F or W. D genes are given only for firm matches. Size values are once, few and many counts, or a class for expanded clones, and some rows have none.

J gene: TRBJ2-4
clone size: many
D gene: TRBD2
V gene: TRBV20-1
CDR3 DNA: TGCAGTGCTAGAGAAACTAGCGGGACAAACATTCAGTACTTC
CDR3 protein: CSARETSGTNIQYF

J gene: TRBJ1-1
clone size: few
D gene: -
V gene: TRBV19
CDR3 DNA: TGTGCCAGTAGCGTAACTTCGAACACTGAAGCTTTCTTT
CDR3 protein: CASSVTSNTEAFF

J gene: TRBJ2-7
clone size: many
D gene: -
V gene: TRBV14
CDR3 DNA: TGTGCCAGCAGCCGCCTCGGGACCGACCCCTACGAGCAGTACTTC
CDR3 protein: CASSRLGTDPYEQYF

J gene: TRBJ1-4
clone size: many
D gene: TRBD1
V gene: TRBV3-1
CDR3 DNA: TGTGCCAGCAGCCAAGGTTTCGGACAGGGGAATGAAAAACTGTTTTTT
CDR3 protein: CASSQGFGQGNEKLFF

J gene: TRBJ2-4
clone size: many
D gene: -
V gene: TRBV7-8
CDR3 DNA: TGTGCCAGCAGCTTACTCCTTGGGGGGGGCCAGAAAAACATTCAGTACTTC
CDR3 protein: CASSLLLGGGQKNIQYF

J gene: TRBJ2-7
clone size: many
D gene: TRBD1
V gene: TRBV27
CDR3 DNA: TGTGCCAGCAGTTTATTCGGGACAGGACCCTACGAGCAGTACTTC
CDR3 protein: CASSLFGTGPYEQYF

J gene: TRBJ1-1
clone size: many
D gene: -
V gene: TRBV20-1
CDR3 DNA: TGCAGTGCTAGAGATGGCCGAACTGAAGCTTTCTTT
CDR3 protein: CSARDGRTEAFF

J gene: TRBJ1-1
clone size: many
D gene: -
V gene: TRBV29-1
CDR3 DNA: TGCAGCGTTCCCGGACCGAGGATGGTGAACACTGAAGCTTTCTTT
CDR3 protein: CSVPGPRMVNTEAFF

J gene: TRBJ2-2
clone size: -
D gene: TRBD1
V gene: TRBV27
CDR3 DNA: TGTGCCAGCAGTTTAATGGACAGGGGGCTCGACACCGGGGAGCTGTTTTTT
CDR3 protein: CASSLMDRGLDTGELFF

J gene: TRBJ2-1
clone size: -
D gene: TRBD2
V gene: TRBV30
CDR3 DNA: TGTGCCTGGAGCTTGGAAGCGGGAGGGTACAATGAGCAGTTCTTC
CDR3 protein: CAWSLEAGGYNEQFF

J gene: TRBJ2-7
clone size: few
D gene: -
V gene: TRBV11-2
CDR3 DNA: TGTGCCAGCAGCTTATCCCCAGGGCTCTCCTACGAGCAGTACTTC
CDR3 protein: CASSLSPGLSYEQYF